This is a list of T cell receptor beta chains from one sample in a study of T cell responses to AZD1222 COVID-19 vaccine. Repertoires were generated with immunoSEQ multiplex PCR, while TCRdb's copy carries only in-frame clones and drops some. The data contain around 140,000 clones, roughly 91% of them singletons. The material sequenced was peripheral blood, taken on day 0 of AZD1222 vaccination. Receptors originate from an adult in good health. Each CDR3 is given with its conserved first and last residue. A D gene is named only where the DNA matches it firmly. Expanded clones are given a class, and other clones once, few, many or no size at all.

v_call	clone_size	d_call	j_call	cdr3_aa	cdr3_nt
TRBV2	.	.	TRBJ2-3	CASGGPGEPADTQYF	TGTGCCAGTGGGGGGCCGGGGGAACCGGCAGATACGCAGTATTTT
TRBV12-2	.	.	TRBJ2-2	CASRLAWGDRSNTGELFF	TGTGCAAGTCGCTTGGCGTGGGGCGACAGGTCGAACACCGGGGAGCTGTTTTTT
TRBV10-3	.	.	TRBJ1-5	CAIGDLGSNQPQHF	TGTGCCATCGGCGACTTGGGGAGCAATCAGCCCCAGCATTTT
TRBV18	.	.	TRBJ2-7	CASSSLETYEQYF	TGTGCCAGCTCGTCGTTAGAGACCTACGAGCAGTACTTC
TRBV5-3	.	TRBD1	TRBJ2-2	CARSTRDSTHPNTGELFF	TGTGCCAGAAGCACCCGGGACAGCACTCACCCGAACACCGGGGAGCTGTTTTTT
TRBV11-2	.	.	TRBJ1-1	CASSGTMNTEAFF	TGTGCCAGCAGCGGCACTATGAACACTGAAGCTTTCTTT
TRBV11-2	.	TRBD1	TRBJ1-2	CASSSLRDRAIRYGYTF	TGTGCCAGCAGCTCATTGAGAGACAGGGCAATTCGGTATGGCTACACCTTC
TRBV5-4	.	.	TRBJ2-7	CASSSAGTAYEQYF	TGTGCCAGCAGCTCGGCCGGGACTGCCTACGAGCAGTACTTC
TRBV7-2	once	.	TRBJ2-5	CASSLAGGVETQYF	TGTGCCAGCAGCTTAGCGGGGGGAGTGGAGACCCAGTACTTC
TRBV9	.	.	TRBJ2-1	CASSGIARGNDEQFF	TGTGCCAGCAGCGGTATAGCCCGGGGAAACGATGAGCAGTTCTTC
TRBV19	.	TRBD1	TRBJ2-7	CASSTGQGYEQYF	TGTGCCAGTAGTACGGGACAGGGGTACGAGCAGTACTTC
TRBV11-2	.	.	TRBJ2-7	CASSSSGVSSYEQYF	TGTGCCAGCAGCTCCTCAGGAGTCAGCTCCTACGAGCAGTACTTC
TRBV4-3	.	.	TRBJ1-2	CASSQAPRHGYTF	TGCGCCAGCAGCCAAGCCCCCAGACATGGCTACACCTTC
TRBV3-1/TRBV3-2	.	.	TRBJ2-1	CASSQSQQTYNEQFF	TGTGCCAGCAGCCAATCCCAGCAGACCTACAATGAGCAGTTCTTC
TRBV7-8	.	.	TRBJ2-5	CASTPEQETQYF	TGTGCCAGCACCCCCGAGCAAGAGACCCAGTACTTC
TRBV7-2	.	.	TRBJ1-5	CASSLDSLNQPQHF	TGTGCCAGCAGCTTGGACTCGCTGAATCAGCCCCAGCATTTT
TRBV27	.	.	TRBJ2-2	CASSLSSTGELFF	TGTGCCAGCAGTTTATCGAGCACCGGGGAGCTGTTTTTT
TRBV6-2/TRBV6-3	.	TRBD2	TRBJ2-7	CASTPGRGPYEQYF	TGTGCCAGCACCCCGGGGAGGGGACCCTACGAGCAGTACTTC
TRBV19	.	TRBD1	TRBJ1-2	CASSQTGVDYGYTF	TGTGCCAGTAGTCAAACAGGGGTAGACTATGGCTACACCTTC
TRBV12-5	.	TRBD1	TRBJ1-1	CASGSRGRMRELDTEAFF	TGTGCTAGTGGATCAAGGGGGCGCATGAGGGAGTTGGACACTGAAGCTTTCTTT
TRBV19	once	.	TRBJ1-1	CASRFGGSGNTEAFF	TGTGCCAGTAGGTTCGGGGGCTCGGGGAACACTGAAGCTTTCTTT
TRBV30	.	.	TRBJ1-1	CAWGEFEAFF	TGTGCCTGGGGAGAGTTTGAAGCTTTCTTT
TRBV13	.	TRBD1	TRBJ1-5	CASSRTGNNQPQHF	TGTGCCAGCAGCCGGACAGGGAACAATCAGCCCCAGCATTTT
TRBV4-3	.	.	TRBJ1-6	CASSQDPSVRNNSPLHF	TGCGCCAGCAGCCAAGATCCCTCTGTCAGAAATAATTCACCCCTCCACTTT
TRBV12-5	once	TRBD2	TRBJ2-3	CASGLLAGGFTDTQYF	TGTGCTAGTGGTTTGCTAGCGGGAGGGTTCACAGATACGCAGTATTTT
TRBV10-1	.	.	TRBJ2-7	CASSEGPTRFYEQYF	TGCGCCAGCAGTGAGGGCCCCACCCGGTTCTACGAGCAGTACTTC
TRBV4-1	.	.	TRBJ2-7	CASSREEASYEQYF	TGCGCCAGCAGCCGGGAGGAGGCGTCCTACGAGCAGTACTTC
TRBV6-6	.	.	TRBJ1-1	CASSEAFF	TGTGCCAGTTCTGAAGCTTTCTTT
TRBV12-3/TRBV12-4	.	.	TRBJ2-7	CASSLSRGYEQYF	TGTGCCAGCAGTTTATCCAGGGGCTACGAGCAGTACTTC
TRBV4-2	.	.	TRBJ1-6	CASSQQRIHF	TGTGCCAGCAGCCAGCAACGCATCCACTTT
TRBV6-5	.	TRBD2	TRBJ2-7	CASSRGTSGNYEQYF	TGTGCCAGCAGCCGGGGGACTAGCGGGAACTACGAGCAGTACTTC
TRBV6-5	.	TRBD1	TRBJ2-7	CASSQGVAVEQYF	TGTGCCAGCAGCCAGGGGGTTGCGGTCGAGCAGTACTTC
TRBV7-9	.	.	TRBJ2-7	CASSFTGYEQYF	TGTGCCAGCAGCTTTACAGGCTACGAGCAGTACTTC
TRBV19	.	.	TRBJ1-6	CASSMKSLPASPLHF	TGTGCCAGTAGTATGAAGTCCCTTCCCGCAAGCCCCCTCCACTTT
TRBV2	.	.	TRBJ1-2	CASSEPPSDGYGYTF	TGTGCCAGCAGTGAGCCCCCCTCAGACGGCTATGGCTACACCTTC
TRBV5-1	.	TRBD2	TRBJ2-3	CASRGPGGPGRGTDTQYF	TGCGCCAGCAGGGGACCGGGAGGGCCTGGCCGGGGCACAGATACGCAGTATTTT
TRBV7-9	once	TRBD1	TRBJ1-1	CASSPPQGADTEAFF	TGTGCCAGCAGCCCGCCCCAGGGGGCAGACACTGAAGCTTTCTTT
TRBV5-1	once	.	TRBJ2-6	CASSLSGANVLTF	TGCGCCAGCAGCTTGTCTGGGGCCAACGTCCTGACTTTC
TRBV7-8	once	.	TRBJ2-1	CASSPGLQGNEQFF	TGTGCCAGCAGCCCGGGCCTACAGGGCAATGAGCAGTTCTTC
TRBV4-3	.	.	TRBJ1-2	CASSQDPGRDGYTF	TGCGCCAGCAGCCAAGATCCGGGACGAGATGGCTACACCTTC
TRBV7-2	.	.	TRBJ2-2	CASSKGGLVELFF	TGTGCCAGCAGCAAAGGGGGGCTAGTAGAGCTGTTTTTT
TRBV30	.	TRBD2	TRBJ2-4	CAWSVAASGRNIQYF	TGTGCCTGGAGTGTAGCGGCTAGCGGGAGAAACATTCAGTACTTC
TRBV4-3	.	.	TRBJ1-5	CASSRDIGESQPQHF	TGCGCCAGCAGCCGGGACATTGGAGAAAGTCAGCCCCAGCATTTT
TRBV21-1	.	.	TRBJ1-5	CASSKGGQGQRINQPQHF	TGTGCCAGCAGCAAAGGGGGACAGGGTCAGAGGATCAATCAGCCCCAGCATTTT
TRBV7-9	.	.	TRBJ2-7	CASSLVTDEQYF	TGTGCCAGCAGCCTCGTCACAGACGAGCAGTACTTC
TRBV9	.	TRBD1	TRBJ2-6	CASSHGRAGGSSGANVLTF	TGTGCCAGCAGCCACGGAAGGGCAGGGGGTTCCTCTGGGGCCAACGTCCTGACTTTC
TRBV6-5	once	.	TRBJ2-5	CASSYYTGVETQYF	TGTGCCAGCAGTTACTACACAGGCGTGGAGACCCAGTACTTC
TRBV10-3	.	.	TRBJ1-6	CAITSSYNSPLHF	TGTGCCATTACTAGCTCCTATAATTCACCCCTCCACTTT
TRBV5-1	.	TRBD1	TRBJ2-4	CASSQGPPRDRVNIQYF	TGCGCCAGCAGCCAGGGACCTCCCCGGGACAGGGTCAACATTCAGTACTTC
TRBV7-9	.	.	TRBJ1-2	CASSAGQIFYGYTF	TGTGCCAGCAGCGCCGGACAAATTTTCTATGGCTACACCTTC
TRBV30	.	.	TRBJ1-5	CAWSSYSNQPQHF	TGTGCCTGGAGCTCTTATAGCAATCAGCCCCAGCATTTT
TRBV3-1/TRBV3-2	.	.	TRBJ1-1	CASSRGQQGYTEAFF	TGTGCCAGCAGCCGAGGACAGCAAGGGTACACTGAAGCTTTCTTT
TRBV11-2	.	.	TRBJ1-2	CASSPRQNYGYTF	TGTGCCAGCAGCCCCCGACAGAACTATGGCTACACCTTC
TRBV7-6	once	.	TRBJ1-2	CASSLVGGGGGYTF	TGTGCCAGCAGCTTAGTGGGTGGCGGGGGCGGCTACACCTTC
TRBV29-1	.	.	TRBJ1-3	CSVAKDGSSGNTIYF	TGCAGCGTCGCCAAGGATGGGAGCTCTGGAAACACCATATATTTT